This paragraph reports one T cell receptor beta chain. Its cognate antigen is unknown. The record originates from a study of siplizumab effects on memory and regulatory T cells. Overall study findings and caveats: Mappable alloreactive CD4+ clones averaged roughly 69% Treg-derived with siplizumab versus roughly 30% in controls. Memory cells seemed less diverse than naive T cells, which seemed major alloresponse contributors.

Around 100,000 TCR templates per sample were assayed. Produced via immunoSEQ multiplex PCR; TCRdb's table is partial and in-frame only. The table includes about 100,000 clones, about 91% detected once. The CDR3 sequence is 13 residues long. Germline V gene lookup returns CDR1 LNHDA and CDR2 SQIVND (reference sequence). Trimming pared 0 bases from V and 6 bases from J, leaving 8 bases between. Material for sequencing was CD4+ T cells sorted from blood. The TCR originated in a human donor in good health. V gene TRBV19 combines with J gene TRBJ1-2; D gene unclear. This chain's CDR3 is CASSIESGNGYTF. The CDR3 bases are TGTGCCAGTAGTATAGAATCGGGGAATGGCTACACCTTC.